This T cell receptor beta chain was found in a study of blood T cell repertoires in COVID-19. Seattle-derived patients entered the study during active infection and were followed longitudinally. The CDR3 loop spans 15 amino acids. V was pared by 0 bases and J by 6 bases, with 7 bases of the junction left unmatched. CDR1 is LGHDT, CDR2 YNNKEL, per germline (reference sequence). Clones were sequenced by immunoSEQ multiplex PCR, and TCRdb holds only the in-frame ones, with some missing. The profile covers around 300,000 clones, with more than 85% appearing a single time and 2.2% taken by the ten largest.

This sequence was found in a woman in her 30s with COVID-19, enrolled during active disease. Material: peripheral blood. The chain uses TRBV3-1 (or the pseudogene TRBV3-2) and TRBJ2-7; 8 positions agree with TRBD1. This CDR3 is CASSQDGTGPAEQYF. CDR3 nucleotides: TGTGCCAGCAGCCAAGATGGGACAGGACCGGCCGAGCAGTACTTC.